These 9 T cell receptor delta chains originate from one sample sequenced in a study of gamma-delta T cells after stem cell transplantation. TCRdb made new clone calls on the RT-PCR reads using CATT. This sample has thousands of delta-chain clones, with about 4% found just once. The sample was gamma-delta T cells. These receptor sequences come from a human donor. It is not recorded whose cells these are; they may come from a transplant donor.

A few counts support this clone. This may come from a read error, since a much larger clone is one base off. This sample includes further DNA sequences coding for the same CDR3. The chain is built from TRDV2 and TRDJ1; possibly TRDD3 for D (6 bases). In germline, CDR1 is GEAIGNYY, CDR2 EKD. This CDR3 region has 15 residues. CDR3 nucleotides: TGTGCCTGCGACACCCTGGGGATCTACACCGATAAACTCATCTTT. Translated: CACDTLGIYTDKLIF.

This clone was seen more than once but under ten times. Translating this DNA gives a protein that differs at residue 9 from the TCRdb one, which belongs to a much larger clone; a read error is likely, and the protein shown is this translation. This chain connects TRDV2 to TRDJ3, with TRDD3 identical over 7 bases. V was pared by 3 bases and J by 0 bases, with 16 bases of the junction left unmatched. Germline loops: CDR1 GEAIGNYY, CDR2 EKD. The length of the CDR3 is 21 residues. In DNA form, the CDR3 reads TGTGCCTGTGACCCCATTACTGGGGTATACGCAAGCTCCTGGGACACCCGACAGATGTTTTTC. Protein: CACDPITGVYASSWDTRQMFF.

This clone has only a few counts. An end of the junction differs from the germline gene, which may be a read error. The chain combines TRDV2 with TRDJ1; 13 bases are a match to TRDD3. This CDR3 spans 16 amino acids. In germline, CDR1 is GEAIGNYY, CDR2 EKD. The CDR3 DNA is TGTGCCTGTGAATTCCTACTGGGGGATACGACCGGTAAACTCATCTTT. This gives the protein CACEFLLGDTTGKLIF.

Regarding this clone: A single base separates this from a much larger clone, so it may be a read error. Other DNA variants within this sample encode the same CDR3. This chain joins TRDV2 and TRDJ1, with TRDD1 as a possible D gene (5 bases). V lost 7 bases and J lost 3, with 14 bases in between. The CDR3 is 13 amino acids. The germline V gene encodes CDR1 GEAIGNYY and CDR2 EKD. In DNA form, the CDR3 reads TGTGCCTGCGTCGCAATAGCGTCCGATAAACTCATCTTT. Residues: CACVAIASDKLIF.

Sample share makes this clone medium-sized. One end of the junction fails to match germline, which may point to a read error. J is TRDJ1 and V is TRDV2; D possibly corresponds to TRDD3 (5 bases). The germline gives CDR1 GEAIGNYY, CDR2 EKD. The CDR3 extends over 19 amino acids. The CDR3 protein is CACDTVGTTAARYTDKPIF. The CDR3 coding sequence is TGTGCCTGTGACACCGTGGGGACGACCGCGGCCCGGTACACCGATAAACCCATCTTT.

This clone is medium-sized (0.01 to 0.1%) by share. V usage is TRDV2 and J usage is TRDJ1; TRDD3 agrees at 9 bases. V lost 3 bases and J lost 1; bases outside the gene matches: 8. The germline V gene has CDR1 GEAIGNYY and CDR2 EKD. The CDR3 runs 16 residues. CDR3 sequence reads: CACDSLGDFGTDKLIF. CDR3 nucleotide sequence: TGTGCCTGTGACTCTCTGGGGGATTTCGGCACCGATAAACTCATCTTT.

This clone is medium-sized in the sample. Other DNA sequences in this specimen translate into the identical CDR3. The rearrangement links TRDV1 to TRDJ1; 7 bases align to TRDD2. V was clipped by 4 bases and J by 11 bases; unmatched bases: 19. The germline CDR1 and CDR2 sequences are TSWWSYY and QGS. There are 16 residues in the CDR3. CDR3 sequence (DNA): TGTGCTCTTGGGGTGGCCTTCCTTCTAGGGACCAGGAGTCTCATCTTT. Its translation: CALGVAFLLGTRSLIF.

This clone turned up a few times. This likely stems from a read error, as it lies one base from a far larger clone. The chain uses TRDV2 and TRDJ1; 12 bases map to TRDD3. V was pared by 3 bases and J by 12 bases, with 7 bases of the junction left unmatched. CDR3 length equals 13 residues. Germline-derived CDR1 and CDR2 are GEAIGNYY and EKD. The CDR3 is CACDSVLGDTVIF. CDR3 sequence (DNA): TGTGCCTGTGACTCAGTACTGGGGGATACCGTCATCTTT.

Of note for this clone: A much larger clone sits a single nucleotide away, making a read error possible. The chain joins TRDV2 to TRDJ1, with 8 nucleotides matching TRDD3. The germline V gene has CDR1 GEAIGNYY and CDR2 EKD. Germline trimming cut 6 bases from V and 4 bases from J; bases unmatched to any gene: 12. This CDR3 has 15 residues. The CDR3 spells CACYVLGAQFDKLIF. The CDR3 DNA follows: TGTGCCTGTTACGTACTGGGGGCTCAATTCGATAAACTCATCTTT.